Below are 9 T cell receptor beta chains sequenced from a single sample in a study of type 1 regulatory T cells. From the reads, TCRdb called clonotypes with MiXCR, one entry per CDR3 protein. The sample records about 60,000 distinct CDR3 sequences, roughly half being singletons. Antigens of these TCRs are unknown. The specimen sequenced was cultured non-Tr1 T cells, either the whole culture or a sorted T cell fraction (not recorded which). These receptors were taken from a human donor in good health.

The V and J genes are TRBV7-8 and TRBJ2-5, with TRBD1 matching 10 bases. The V gene end was trimmed by 4 bases and the J gene end by 5 bases; junction bases not matched to a gene: 4. CDR1 and CDR2 (germline): SGHVS, FQNEAQ. The CDR3 spans 14 residues. The CDR3 DNA follows: TGTGCCAGCAGCTCGACAGGGGGCTGGGAGACCCAGTACTTC. Amino acids: CASSSTGGWETQYF.

The rearrangement uses TRBV3-1 and TRBJ2-3, with 11 bases lining up with TRBD2. The germline CDR1 and CDR2 sequences are LGHDT and YNNKEL (reference sequence). The junction had 9 bases not matched to a gene; V was cut back by 2 bases and J by 5 bases. The CDR3 has 17 amino acids. This chain's CDR3 is CASSQYLAGGWGDTQYF. DNA for the CDR3: TGTGCCAGCAGCCAATATCTAGCGGGGGGATGGGGAGATACGCAGTATTTT.

V usage is TRBV30 and J usage is TRBJ1-3; TRBD1 is a possible D gene (6 bases). CDR1 is GTSNPN and CDR2 is SVGIG in the germline V gene (reference sequence). The V end was cut by 0 bases, the J end by 4 bases, with 10 bases between. This CDR3 region has 14 residues. The CDR3 DNA follows: TGTGCCTGGAGTGTTACAGGGTTAGGAAACACCATATATTTT. This sequence encodes CAWSVTGLGNTIYF.

About this clonotype: This may be a read error, as it is one base from a much larger clone. V is TRBV5-4 and J is TRBJ1-4, with 9 bases fitting TRBD1. V gave up 6 bases and J gave up 13 bases; unmatched junction bases: 10. There are 13 residues in the CDR3. CDR1 SGHNT and CDR2 YYREEE come from the germline V gene (reference sequence). The DNA for the CDR3 is TGTGCCAGCACCCCACCGGGACAGGGACGACTGTTTTTT. This translates into CASTPPGQGRLFF. The entire variable domain, with the rest obtained from reference TRBV5-4 and TRBJ1-4, is as follows: ETGVTQSPTHLIKTRGQQVTLRCSSQSGHNTVSWYQQALGQGPQFIFQYYREEENGRGNFPPRFSGLQFPNYSSELNVNALELDDSALYLCASTPPGQGRLFFGSGTQLSVL.

V gene TRBV6-1 combines with J gene TRBJ2-7, with 7 bases lining up with TRBD1. CDR1 is MNHNS, CDR2 SASEGT, per germline. Unmatched junction bases numbered 12, after V lost 4 bases and J lost 0 bases. The CDR3 is made up of 17 amino acids. Here the CDR3 DNA reads TGTGCCAGCAGTGCGGGACAGCGGCTATTGAGCTCCTACGAGCAGTACTTC. This sequence encodes CASSAGQRLLSSYEQYF.

In DNA form, the CDR3 reads TGTGCCTGTCAGTTCGGGGGGCCTTATGAAAAACTGTTTTTT. Protein: CACQFGGPYEKLFF. V and J are TRBV30 and TRBJ1-4, with D possibly TRBD1 on 6 matching bases. In germline, CDR1 is GTSNPN, CDR2 SVGIG (reference sequence). The V end was cut by 6 bases, the J end by 6 bases, with 17 bases between. The CDR3 contains 14 residues.

This clonotype came up a few times. The rearrangement uses TRBV7-2 and TRBJ2-2; 9 bases agree with TRBD2. Germline V gene data show CDR1 as SGHTA and CDR2 as FQGNSA. This CDR3 is built from 15 residues. The junction had 1 base not matched to a gene; V was cut back by 1 base and J by 4 bases. In nucleotides, the CDR3 is TGTGCCAGCAGCTTAGGACTAGCGGCCACCGGGGAGCTGTTTTTT. It codes for CASSLGLAATGELFF.

This clonotype was counted a single time. The chain combines TRBV20-1 with TRBJ2-5, with D perhaps matching TRBD1 (5 bases). In germline, CDR1 is DFQATT, CDR2 SNEGSKA (reference sequence). The V and J ends lost 4 bases and 4 bases respectively, with 13 bases between them. The CDR3 totals 13 residues. CDR3 nucleotide sequence: TGCAGTGCTATGCCGACTCAGGGAGAGACCCAGTACTTC. This sequence encodes CSAMPTQGETQYF.

The rearrangement links TRBV7-2 to TRBJ2-7, with D uncertain. The V gene's germline CDR1 is SGHTA and CDR2 FQGNSA. This CDR3 spans 17 amino acids. With 5 bases removed from V and 0 bases from J, the gap between germline ends came to 20 bases. CDR3 bases: TGTGCCAGCAGCCAGTACTTGTGGGCCCTCAGCTCCTACGAGCAGTACTTC. It codes for CASSQYLWALSSYEQYF.